One sample yielded the 27 T cell receptor beta chains listed below, sequenced in a study of CD8+ T cells in alopecia areata. cDNA serving as the sequencing template came from extracted, reverse transcribed RNA. Method: immunoSEQ multiplex PCR; TCRdb's copy keeps in-frame clones and lacks some. The table has 130,000 to 150,000 clones, roughly 46% seen once. The specimen was CD4+ T cells sorted from blood, collected at week 0. These TCRs come from a human donor with alopecia areata.

Points on this clone: The junction does not match germline at one end; this may be a read error. This chain uses TRBV6-1 with TRBJ2-7, with TRBD2 identical over 7 bases. The length of the CDR3 is 13 residues. CDR1 is MNHNS and CDR2 is SASEGT in the germline V gene. The CDR3 region has the DNA TGTGCCAGCAGTGAATTGGGGCAAGCGGGATCTACCTTC. This sequence encodes CASSELGQAGSTF.

This clone was counted between two and nine times. The V call is TRBV5-1, the J call TRBJ2-2; TRBD2 matches at 7 bases. Looked up from germline, CDR1 is SGHRS and CDR2 is YFSETQ. CDR3 length equals 15 residues. V lost 4 bases and J lost 5; bases outside the gene matches: 8. The CDR3 reads CASSPRNSGTGELFF. CDR3 DNA sequence: TGCGCCAGCAGCCCGCGGAATAGCGGGACCGGGGAGCTGTTTTTT.

The genes are TRBV6-4 and TRBJ2-3; D assignment may be TRBD1 or TRBD2 (5 bases each). The CDR3 loop spans 13 amino acids. Trimming shortened V by 5 bases and J by 0 bases, and 6 bases separated the two germline ends. Germline V gives CDR1 MRHNA, CDR2 SNTAGT. CDR3 residues: CASSRDSTDTQYF. CDR3 nucleotides: TGTGCCAGCAGTCGGGACAGCACAGATACGCAGTATTTT.

The chain is built from TRBV5-4 and TRBJ2-4, with 7 bases aligning to TRBD1. Germline CDR1 and CDR2: SGHNT and YYREEE (reference sequence). This CDR3 is built from 15 residues. The V gene end was trimmed by 9 bases and the J gene end by 2 bases; junction bases not matched to a gene: 11. The CDR3 region is CATTGDSDSKNIQYF. The CDR3 bases are TGTGCCACCACTGGGGACAGCGACTCCAAAAACATTCAGTACTTC.

V is TRBV7-9 and J is TRBJ2-7, with TRBD1 identical over 8 bases. V shed 3 bases and J 5 bases; nucleotides not matched to a gene: 6. CDR1 and CDR2 from the germline V gene are SEHNR and FQNEAQ (reference sequence). CDR3 length: 14 amino acids. The CDR3 bases are TGTGCCAGCAGCTTTCAACAGGGGGTTAACGAGCAGTACTTC. Protein product: CASSFQQGVNEQYF. The entire variable domain, with the rest obtained from reference TRBV7-9 and TRBJ2-7, is as follows: DTGVSQNPRHKITKRGQNVTFRCDPISEHNRLYWYRQTLGQGPEFLTYFQNEAQLEKSRLLSDRFSAERPKGSFSTLEIQRTEQGDSAMYLCASSFQQGVNEQYFGPGTRLTVT.

The chain is built from TRBV25-1 and TRBJ2-3; D might be TRBD1 (6 bases). Trimming took off 6 bases at V and 0 bases at J, with 7 bases between the two ends. Germline V CDR1 and CDR2: MGHDK, SYGVNS. CDR3 length: 13 amino acids. The CDR3 DNA reads as TGTGCCAGCAGAAGGGGGAGCACAGATACGCAGTATTTT. Protein: CASRRGSTDTQYF.

The chain recombines TRBV15 with TRBJ2-2, with 10 bases lining up with TRBD1. The CDR3 is 16 amino acids. J was trimmed by 6 bases and V by 5 bases; bases with no gene match: 9. Germline V CDR1 and CDR2: LNHNV, YYDKDF (reference sequence). The CDR3 nucleotides read TGTGCCACCAGCCCTCCGGGACAGGGGCGTCCCGGGGAGCTGTTTTTT. It codes for CATSPPGQGRPGELFF.

The genes are TRBV7-2 and TRBJ2-7, with TRBD2 identical over 12 bases. V was clipped by 3 bases and J by 5 bases; unmatched bases: 2. Per germline, CDR1 SGHTA and CDR2 FQGNSA. The CDR3 is made up of 14 amino acids. The CDR3 DNA reads as TGTGCCAGCAGCTTCCTAGCGGGAGGGCACGAGCAGTACTTC. Translated: CASSFLAGGHEQYF.

This chain links TRBV2 with TRBJ1-1, with D possibly matching TRBD1 (5 bases). V was trimmed by 7 bases and J by 4 bases, leaving 13 bases between them. This CDR3 is 13 amino acids long. CDR1 and CDR2 (germline): SNHLY, FYNNEI. This CDR3 is CASTAGGSTEAFF. Here the CDR3 DNA reads TGTGCCAGCACGGCGGGGGGGAGCACTGAAGCTTTCTTT.

J is TRBJ2-5 and V is TRBV30; no clear D gene. Trimming removed 2 bases from V and 7 bases from J, with 14 bases in between. The CDR3 totals 13 residues. Looked up from germline, CDR1 is GTSNPN and CDR2 is SVGIG (reference sequence). CDR3 sequence reads: CAWSPDARGTQYF. In DNA, the CDR3 is TGTGCCTGGAGTCCCGACGCGCGTGGGACCCAGTACTTC.

The rearrangement links TRBV30 to TRBJ2-4, with 8 bases aligning to TRBD1. The CDR3 has 14 residues. V lost 1 base, J lost 8 bases, and 7 bases stayed unmatched. Germline assignment: CDR1 GTSNPN and CDR2 SVGIG (reference sequence). CDR3 coding DNA: TGTGCCTGGAGTGCGACAGGGGTAGCGGACATTCAGTACTTC. Protein product: CAWSATGVADIQYF.

V is TRBV29-1 and J is TRBJ2-2; the D gene is possibly TRBD2 (5 bases). Germline loops: CDR1 SQVTM, CDR2 ANQGSEA. The CDR3 consists of 17 residues. The ends were cut back, 5 bases at V and 9 bases at J, with 28 bases in the middle. CDR3 coding DNA: TGCAGCGTTTCCCCTCGGGTGGGAGTGGAGAGGGCCCGGGAGCTGTTTTTT. Protein product: CSVSPRVGVERARELFF.

CDR3 coding DNA: TGTGCCAGCAGGGTCTCCTACGAGCAGTACTTC. The encoded protein is CASRVSYEQYF. The gene calls are TRBV2 and TRBJ2-7; D uncertain. This CDR3 contains 11 residues. V was cut by 6 bases and J by 0 bases, with 3 bases left in between. Germline V CDR1 and CDR2: SNHLY, FYNNEI.

The J gene is TRBJ1-5, the V gene TRBV19, with no clear D. Germline V gene lookup returns CDR1 LNHDA and CDR2 SQIVND (reference sequence). V was cut by 6 bases and J by 3 bases, with 9 bases left in between. The CDR3 is made up of 13 amino acids. CDR3 in DNA: TGTGCCAGTAGCTACACCGCCAATCAGCCCCAGCATTTT. It translates to CASSYTANQPQHF. The full variable domain, rest sourced from reference TRBV19 and TRBJ1-5, is DGGITQSPKYLFRKEGQNVTLSCEQNLNHDAMYWYRQDPGQGLRLIYYSQIVNDFQKGDIAEGYSVSREKKESFPLTVTSAQKNPTAFYLCASSYTANQPQHFGDGTRLSIL.

The V call is TRBV4-3, the J call TRBJ2-5; tentatively, D is TRBD1 (6 bases). V was shortened by 1 base and J by 5 bases, with 11 bases between the two germline ends. There are 14 residues in the CDR3. Germline V gene data show CDR1 as LGHNA and CDR2 as YSLEER. CDR3 region: CASSQGRGWETQYF. CDR3 nucleotide sequence: TGCGCCAGCAGCCAAGGCAGGGGCTGGGAGACCCAGTACTTC.

V gene TRBV15 combines with J gene TRBJ1-5; D remains ambiguous. Trimming took 4 bases from V and 3 from J, leaving 4 bases between them. Germline V gene sequence: CDR1 LNHNV, CDR2 YYDKDF (reference sequence). The CDR3 totals 12 residues. The CDR3 DNA is TGTGCCACCAGCATGATCAATCAGCCCCAGCATTTT. This sequence encodes CATSMINQPQHF.

The chain uses TRBV28 and TRBJ2-3; 7 nucleotides agree with TRBD1. The CDR3 totals 15 residues. Trimming at V came to 6 bases and at J to 2 bases, leaving 8 bases not matched to a gene. Germline CDR1 is MDHEN and CDR2 is SYDVKM. Written as DNA, the CDR3 is TGTGCCAGCAGCCTCCGGGACAGAGACACAGATACGCAGTATTTT. This translates into CASSLRDRDTDTQYF.

Only a few counts were recorded for this clone. This chain uses TRBV29-1 with TRBJ2-7; the match to TRBD2 covers 7 bases. V shed 3 bases and J 7 bases; nucleotides not matched to a gene: 6. The germline gives CDR1 SQVTM, CDR2 ANQGSEA. CDR3 length equals 12 residues. For the CDR3, the DNA is TGCAGCGTTGACGGGGGGTCTAGGGAGCAGTACTTC. Translated, it gives CSVDGGSREQYF.

In its sample, this clone was seen a few times. The chain couples TRBV5-6 to TRBJ1-2; 7 bases match TRBD1. Germline CDR1 is SGHDT and CDR2 is YYEEEE. V shed 4 bases, J shed 4 bases, and the junction held 4 bases outside the gene matches. The CDR3 covers 13 residues. The CDR3 is CASSDTGVYGYTF. CDR3 DNA sequence: TGTGCCAGCAGCGACACAGGGGTCTATGGCTACACCTTC. Together with reference TRBV5-6 and TRBJ1-2, the CDR3 gives the full variable domain: DAGVTQSPTHLIKTRGQQVTLRCSPKSGHDTVSWYQQALGQGPQFIFQYYEEEERQRGNFPDRFSGHQFPNYSSELNVNALLLGDSALYLCASSDTGVYGYTFGSGTRLTVV.

The gene calls are TRBV28 and TRBJ2-7; tentatively, D is TRBD2 (5 bases). V lost 3 bases and J lost 3, with 9 bases in between. The CDR3 sequence is 13 residues long. Germline CDR1 reads MDHEN; CDR2 reads SYDVKM. CDR3 sequence reads: CASSLPRGYEQYF. CDR3 bases: TGTGCCAGCAGTTTGCCACGGGGCTACGAGCAGTACTTC. The full variable domain, its missing parts supplied by reference TRBV28 and TRBJ2-7, is DVKVTQSSRYLVKRTGEKVFLECVQDMDHENMFWYRQDPGLGLRLIYFSYDVKMKEKGDIPEGYSVSREKKERFSLILESASTNQTSMYLCASSLPRGYEQYFGPGTRLTVT.

This chain joins TRBV11-2 and TRBJ1-4; tentative D call: TRBD1 (6 bases). Germline CDR1 is SGHAT and CDR2 is FQNNGV. The V end lost 5 bases, the J end lost 4 bases, and 14 bases lay between the germline ends. The CDR3 runs 15 residues. CDR3 DNA sequence: TGTGCCAGCAGCCCTCGGACAGTGTTTAATGAAAAACTGTTTTTT. Translation gives CASSPRTVFNEKLFF.

This chain joins TRBV30 and TRBJ2-7, with D perhaps TRBD1 (5 bases). Looked up from germline, CDR1 is GTSNPN and CDR2 is SVGIG (reference sequence). The CDR3 runs to 14 residues. The germline V and J ends were trimmed by 7 bases and 5 bases, with 21 bases remaining between them. Written as DNA, the CDR3 is TGTGCCTTCACGATAGACAGAGGCCTAGACGAGCAGTACTTC. It yields the protein CAFTIDRGLDEQYF.

CDR3 coding DNA: TGCGCCAGCAGATACAGGGACACCGGGGAGCTGTTTTTT. Translated, it gives CASRYRDTGELFF. The J gene is TRBJ2-2, the V gene TRBV5-1, with D possibly being TRBD1 (6 bases). The CDR3 is 13 amino acids. V was cut by 5 bases and J by 3 bases, with 8 bases left in between. CDR1 and CDR2 (germline): SGHRS, YFSETQ.

This clone occurred once. This chain uses TRBV29-1 with TRBJ1-5, with D maybe TRBD1 (5 bases). CDR1 SQVTM and CDR2 ANQGSEA come from the germline V gene. Deletions cut 5 bases from V and 3 bases from J, with 11 bases between. The CDR3 consists of 13 residues. CDR3 nucleotide sequence: TGCAGCGTTTCCCCGGGGCCCAATCAGCCCCAGCATTTT. This gives the protein CSVSPGPNQPQHF.

This clone showed up just a few times. V and J are TRBV29-1 and TRBJ2-7; no clear D gene. V dropped 4 bases and J dropped 5 bases, with 12 bases sitting between them. Germline assignment: CDR1 SQVTM and CDR2 ANQGSEA. The CDR3 has 12 residues. The chain's CDR3 is CSVAWGPHEQYF. For the CDR3, the DNA is TGCAGCGTTGCTTGGGGTCCACACGAGCAGTACTTC.

This clone was recorded a few times. The chain recombines TRBV19 with TRBJ2-7; TRBD1 matches 7 bases. V shed 5 bases and J 2 bases; nucleotides not matched to a gene: 9. Germline loops: CDR1 LNHDA, CDR2 SQIVND (reference sequence). CDR3 length: 15 residues. Here the CDR3 DNA reads TGTGCCAGTAGTCGTGACAGGGATGGGACCTACGAGCAGTACTTC. Its protein product is CASSRDRDGTYEQYF.

This clone was counted once. V usage is TRBV27 and J usage is TRBJ2-5; 8 bases are shared with TRBD1. The CDR3 spans 17 residues. The trim removed 2 bases at V and 4 bases at J, leaving 12 bases unmatched. The germline gives CDR1 MNHEY, CDR2 SMNVEV (reference sequence). The CDR3 DNA is TGTGCCAGCAGTTTAGGACAGGGTAGGCAGGGTCGAGAGACCCAGTACTTC. This sequence encodes CASSLGQGRQGRETQYF.